The entry below describes one T cell receptor (beta chain). Its antigen is unknown. These data come from a study of OX40 agonist ivuxolimab in advanced cancers. Points from the study as a whole: The investigators did not determine what antigen specificity the expanded peripheral T cells had.

Germline loops: CDR1 MNHEY, CDR2 SMNVEV (reference sequence). This CDR3 is built from 15 residues. V lost 2 bases to trimming and J lost 4 bases, with 13 bases between them. TCRdb's table, derived via immunoSEQ multiplex PCR, lists solely in-frame clones and lacks some. The sample has 30,000 or so clones, about four fifths seen once. This clonotype originated in an adult with an advanced solid tumor such as melanoma, head and neck, liver or kidney cancer. The gene calls are TRBV27 and TRBJ2-3; D is perhaps TRBD1 or TRBD2 (6 bases each). The sample here was CD4+ or CD8+ T cells sorted from blood, taken in a trial of the OX40 agonist ivuxolimab. The CDR3 DNA sequence: TGTGCCAGCAGTTTAAGGGGGGCGTTTTCAGATACGCAGTATTTT. The encoded protein is CASSLRGAFSDTQYF.